This T cell receptor beta chain was documented in a study of somatic mutations in cytotoxic T cells in rheumatoid arthritis. The ends lost 0 bases at V and 1 base at J; junction bases unmatched: 7. The CDR3 length is 17 residues. Germline CDR1 and CDR2: SGHTA and FQGTGA. Assay: immunoSEQ multiplex PCR; the TCRdb copy retains only in-frame clones and omits some. The sample has around 20,000 clones, around 83% seen once. This chain links TRBV7-3 with TRBJ1-2, with 8 nucleotides matching TRBD1. Specimen: CD8+ T cells sorted from blood. The receptor was isolated from a man aged 18 to 30 with rheumatoid arthritis. In DNA, the CDR3 is TGTGCCAGCAGCTTAACGGATGGGACAGGACTTAACTATGGCTACACCTTC. Translated: CASSLTDGTGLNYGYTF.